This T cell receptor (beta chain) is from a study of T cells in Graves' hyperthyroidism and ophthalmopathy. As for the study in general: Once the initial diagnosis was made, peripheral blood was obtained before any treatment. Regarding the study as a whole: Most expanded thyroid clonotypes above 0.001 recurred in blood. Ophthalmopathy, as predicted by the model, came a median 6.5 months after the prediction.

Comments on this clonotype: Its antigen is not identified.

Using RNA transcripts as the source, TCR beta CDR3 regions were amplified. Researchers ran a first-round RT-PCR on the TCR CDR3 using the HTBI primer set. TCRdb reanalysed the multiplex PCR reads using MiXCR and keeps one entry per CDR3 protein. The data hold about 520,000 distinct CDR3 sequences, with approximately 25% observed a single time. Source material for PBMCs was more than 7.5 ml fresh peripheral blood. The sequencing sample was made of blood. This TCR was recovered from a woman in her 30s with Graves' ophthalmopathy.

The CDR3 DNA reads TGTGCCAGCAGCCATTGGCGGATTCCCGGGGAGCTGTTTTTT. This sequence encodes CASSHWRIPGELFF. V usage is TRBV7-8 and J usage is TRBJ2-2; D gene uncertain. The CDR3 contains 14 residues. From germline, CDR1 is SGHVS and CDR2 FQNEAQ. The V and J ends lost 5 bases and 6 bases respectively, with 13 bases between them.